This TCR beta chain was identified in a study of T cell responses to AZD1222 COVID-19 vaccine. The method was immunoSEQ multiplex PCR; TCRdb's version includes in-frame clones alone and lacks a portion of them. The data contain 95,000 to 150,000 clones, around 88% of them singletons. Germline V gives CDR1 SQVTM, CDR2 ANQGSEA. The CDR3 is made up of 11 amino acids. V shed 6 bases and J shed 6 bases, with 12 bases lying between them. Comments on this clone: Its specificity is unknown.

Study results and limitations: The reported proportion of spike-specific TCRs targeting unmutated variant regions was nearly half. There were mostly white British donors and more females than males, and clonal diversity was possibly underestimated. Spike-specific TCR breadth and depth rose after two AZD1222 doses.

This sequence joins TRBV29-1 and TRBJ2-7; D is perhaps TRBD1 (6 bases). Here the sequenced sample was peripheral blood, taken on day 0 of MenACWY control vaccination. The source of this sequence is an adult in good health. As DNA, the CDR3 is TGCAGCGTACAGGGTGGGCCCGAGCAGTACTTC. Amino acid sequence: CSVQGGPEQYF.